Described below is a single TCR beta chain sequence and its context. The antigen remains undetermined. This sample was taken from a study of yellow fever vaccine responses in identical twins. Overall study results and limits: Twins reportedly had a vaccine T cell response that seemed partly convergent, partly personalized.

In TCRdb, the RT-PCR reads were re-called with MiXCR into one record per CDR3 protein. The repertoire includes 30,000 to 40,000 distinct CDR3 sequences, roughly three fifths of them detected once, and 4.5% sits in the top ten. The sequencing here drew on T cells from blood (PBMCs), unsorted or a sorted subset (not recorded which), taken before or after yellow fever vaccination (not recorded which). This sequence originates from a young woman who received the yellow fever vaccine.

As DNA, the CDR3 is TGTGCCATCAGGCGGGGGAGCCAAGAGACCCAGTACTTC. Protein: CAIRRGSQETQYF. The chain employs TRBV10-3 and TRBJ2-5, with 7 bases fitting TRBD2. V trimming: 6 bases; J trimming: 1 base; junction bases outside the gene matches: 2. Germline V gene data show CDR1 as ENHRY and CDR2 as SYGVKD. CDR3 length: 13 residues.